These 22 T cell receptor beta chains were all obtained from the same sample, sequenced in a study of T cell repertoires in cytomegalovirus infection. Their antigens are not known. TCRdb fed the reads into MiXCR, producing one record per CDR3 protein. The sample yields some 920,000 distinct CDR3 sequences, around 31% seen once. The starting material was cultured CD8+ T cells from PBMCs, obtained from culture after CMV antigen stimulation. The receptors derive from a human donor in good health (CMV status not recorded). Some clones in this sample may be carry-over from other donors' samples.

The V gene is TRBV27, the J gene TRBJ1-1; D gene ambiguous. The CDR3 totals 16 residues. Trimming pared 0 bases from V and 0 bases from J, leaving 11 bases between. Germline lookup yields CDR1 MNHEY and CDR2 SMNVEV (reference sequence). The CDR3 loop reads CASSLSLGAMNTEAFF. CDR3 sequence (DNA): TGTGCCAGCAGTTTATCCTTAGGCGCGATGAACACTGAAGCTTTCTTT.

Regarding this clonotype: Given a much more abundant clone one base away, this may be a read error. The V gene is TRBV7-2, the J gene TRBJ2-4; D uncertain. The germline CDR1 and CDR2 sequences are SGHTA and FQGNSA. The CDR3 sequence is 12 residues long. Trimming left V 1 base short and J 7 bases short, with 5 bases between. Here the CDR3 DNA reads TGTGCCAGCAGCTTAGTAAATAACATTCAGTACTTC. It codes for CASSLVNNIQYF.

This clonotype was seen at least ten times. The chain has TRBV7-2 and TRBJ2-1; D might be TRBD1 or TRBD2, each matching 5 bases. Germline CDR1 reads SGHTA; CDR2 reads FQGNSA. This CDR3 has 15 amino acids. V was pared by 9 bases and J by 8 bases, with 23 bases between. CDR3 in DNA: TGTGCCAGTGGGAAGAGGGGAACGACTTACGATGAGCAGTTCTTC. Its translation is CASGKRGTTYDEQFF.

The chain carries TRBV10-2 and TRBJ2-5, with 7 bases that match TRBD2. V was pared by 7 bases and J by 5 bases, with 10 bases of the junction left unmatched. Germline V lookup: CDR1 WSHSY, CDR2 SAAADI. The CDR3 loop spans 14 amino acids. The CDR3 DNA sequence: TGCGCCAGCATAGAGGGAGGGGATCGGGAGACCCAGTACTTC. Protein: CASIEGGDRETQYF.

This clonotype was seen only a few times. CDR3 loop: CASGLGGVSYEQYF. The CDR3 region has the DNA TGTGCTAGTGGTTTGGGAGGGGTTTCCTACGAGCAGTACTTC. V is TRBV12-5 and J is TRBJ2-7; D assignment may be TRBD1 or TRBD2 (5 bases each). The CDR3 length is 14 residues. Germline V gene sequence: CDR1 LGHNT, CDR2 FRNRAP. With 1 base removed from V and 1 base from J, the gap between germline ends came to 8 bases.

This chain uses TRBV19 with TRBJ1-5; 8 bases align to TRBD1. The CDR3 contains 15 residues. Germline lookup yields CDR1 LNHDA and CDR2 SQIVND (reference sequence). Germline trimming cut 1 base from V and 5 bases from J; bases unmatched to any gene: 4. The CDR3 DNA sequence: TGTGCCAGTAGTATAGCTTCGACAGGGGATCAGCCCCAGCATTTT. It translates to CASSIASTGDQPQHF.

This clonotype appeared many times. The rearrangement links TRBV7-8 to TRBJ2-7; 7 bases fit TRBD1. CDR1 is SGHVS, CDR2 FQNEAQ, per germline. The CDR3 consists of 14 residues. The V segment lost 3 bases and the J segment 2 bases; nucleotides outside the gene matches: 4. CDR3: CASSFWTGAYEQYV. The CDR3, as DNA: TGTGCCAGCAGCTTTTGGACAGGCGCCTACGAGCAGTACGTC.

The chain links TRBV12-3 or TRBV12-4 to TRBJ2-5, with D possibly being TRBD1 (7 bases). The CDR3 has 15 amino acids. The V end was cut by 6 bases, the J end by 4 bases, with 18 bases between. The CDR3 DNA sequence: TGTGCCAGCAGGTCCGACAGGGAGGAGGGAGAGACCCAGTACTTC. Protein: CASRSDREEGETQYF.

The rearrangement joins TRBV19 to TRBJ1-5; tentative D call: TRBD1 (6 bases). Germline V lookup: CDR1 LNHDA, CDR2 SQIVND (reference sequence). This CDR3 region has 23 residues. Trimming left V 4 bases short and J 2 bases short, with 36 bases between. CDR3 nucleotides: TGTGCCAGTAGTAACGCACCCCCCGACAGGATCGCCGTAGGGATCCCTTGCAATCAGCCCCAGCATTTT. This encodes CASSNAPPDRIAVGIPCNQPQHF.

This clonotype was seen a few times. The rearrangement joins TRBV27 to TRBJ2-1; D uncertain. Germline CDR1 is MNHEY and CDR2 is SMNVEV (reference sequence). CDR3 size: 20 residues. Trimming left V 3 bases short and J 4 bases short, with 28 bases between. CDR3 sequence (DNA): TGTGCCAGCAGTTTTCGACCCTCGAGACTGGGCCAAGGAAATTACAATGAGCAGTTCTTC. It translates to CASSFRPSRLGQGNYNEQFF.

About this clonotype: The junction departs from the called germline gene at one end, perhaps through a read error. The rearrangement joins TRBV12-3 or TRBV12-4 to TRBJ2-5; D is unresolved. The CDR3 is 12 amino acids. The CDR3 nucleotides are TGTGTCAGCAGTTTGGGTGGAGAGACCCAGTACTTC. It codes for CVSSLGGETQYF.

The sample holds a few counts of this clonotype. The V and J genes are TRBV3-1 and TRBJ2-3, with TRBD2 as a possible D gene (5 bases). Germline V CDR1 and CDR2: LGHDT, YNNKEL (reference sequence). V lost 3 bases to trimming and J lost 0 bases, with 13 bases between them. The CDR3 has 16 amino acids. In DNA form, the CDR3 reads TGTGCCAGCAGCCACCACGACTACTATAGCACAGATACGCAGTATTTT. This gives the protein CASSHHDYYSTDTQYF.

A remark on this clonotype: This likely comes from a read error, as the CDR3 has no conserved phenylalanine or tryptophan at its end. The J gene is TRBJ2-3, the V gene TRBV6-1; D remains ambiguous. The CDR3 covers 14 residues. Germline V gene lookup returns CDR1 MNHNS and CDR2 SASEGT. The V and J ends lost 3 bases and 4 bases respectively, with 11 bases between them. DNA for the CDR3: TGTGCCAGCAGTGAGGCTTTTCTGGCAGATACGCAGTATGTT. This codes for CASSEAFLADTQYV.

CDR3 in amino acids: CASSESPWVIRTSDPEIFYEQYV. CDR3 DNA sequence: TGTGCCAGCAGTGAATCTCCTTGGGTGATTAGGACATCTGATCCCGAAATCTTTTACGAGCAGTACGTC. The chain joins TRBV6-1 to TRBJ2-7; D may be TRBD1 (5 bases). Trimming removed 2 bases at V and 4 bases at J, with 39 bases between. The germline CDR1 and CDR2 sequences are MNHNS and SASEGT. The CDR3 sequence is 23 residues long.

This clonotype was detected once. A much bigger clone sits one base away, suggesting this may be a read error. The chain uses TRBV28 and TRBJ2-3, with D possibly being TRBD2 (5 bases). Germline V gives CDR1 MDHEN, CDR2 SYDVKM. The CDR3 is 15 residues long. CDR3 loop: CASSFAEPSTDTQCF. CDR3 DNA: TGTGCCAGCAGTTTTGCGGAACCTAGCACAGATACGCAGTGTTTT.

The CDR3 is CAGGYSEQFF. The CDR3 bases are TGTGCCGGAGGCTACTCAGAGCAGTTCTTC. The V call is TRBV6-2 or TRBV6-3, the J call TRBJ2-1, with a weak D call TRBD2 (5 bases). V gave up 11 bases and J gave up 10 bases, with 12 bases separating them. Germline CDR1 reads MNHEY; CDR2 reads SVGEGT. The CDR3 consists of 10 residues.

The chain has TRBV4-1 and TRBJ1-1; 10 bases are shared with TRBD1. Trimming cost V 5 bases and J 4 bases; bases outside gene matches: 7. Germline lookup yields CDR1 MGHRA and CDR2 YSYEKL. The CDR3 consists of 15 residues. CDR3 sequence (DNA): TGCGCCAGCAGCGAAAGATGGACAGGGGGCACTGAAGCTTTCTTT. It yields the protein CASSERWTGGTEAFF.

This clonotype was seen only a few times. The CDR3, as DNA: TGCAGCGGTACCGGAGGGTGGGACACTGAAGCTTTCTTT. Its protein product is CSGTGGWDTEAFF. V and J are TRBV29-1 and TRBJ1-1; D is uncertain. The V and J ends lost 7 bases and 3 bases respectively, with 15 bases between them. The CDR3 has 13 residues. The germline CDR1 and CDR2 sequences are SQVTM and ANQGSEA.

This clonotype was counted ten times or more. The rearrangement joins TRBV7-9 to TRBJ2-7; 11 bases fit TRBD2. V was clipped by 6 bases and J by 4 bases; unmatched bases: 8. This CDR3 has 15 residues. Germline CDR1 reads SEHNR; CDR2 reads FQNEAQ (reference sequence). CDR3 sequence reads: CASSLTGTSGYEQYF. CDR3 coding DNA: TGTGCCAGCAGTCTCACCGGGACTAGCGGTTACGAGCAGTACTTC.

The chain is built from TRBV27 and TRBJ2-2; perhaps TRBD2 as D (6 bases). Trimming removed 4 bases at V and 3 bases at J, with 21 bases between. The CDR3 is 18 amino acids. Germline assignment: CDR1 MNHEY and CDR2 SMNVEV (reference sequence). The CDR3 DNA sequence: TGTGCCAGCAGTTGGCGGGACGGCATACCATACGACACCGGGGAGCTGTTTTTT. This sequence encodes CASSWRDGIPYDTGELFF.

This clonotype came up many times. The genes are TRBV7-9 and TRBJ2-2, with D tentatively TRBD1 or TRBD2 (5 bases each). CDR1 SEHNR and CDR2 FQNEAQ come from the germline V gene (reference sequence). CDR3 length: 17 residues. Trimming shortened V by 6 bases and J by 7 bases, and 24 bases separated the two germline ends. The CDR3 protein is CASRPTGTRIFHGELFF. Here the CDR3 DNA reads TGTGCCAGCAGGCCGACCGGGACCCGAATCTTTCACGGGGAGCTGTTTTTT.

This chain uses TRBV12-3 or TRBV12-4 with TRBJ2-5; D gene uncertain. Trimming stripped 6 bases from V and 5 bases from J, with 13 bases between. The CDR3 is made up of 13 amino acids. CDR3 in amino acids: CASRGLLGETQYF. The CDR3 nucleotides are TGTGCCAGCAGGGGCCTTCTAGGTGAGACCCAGTACTTC.